This TCR beta chain appears in the sequencing data of a study of identical twins. General observations from the study: Conclusions leaned on cross-sectional statistical analysis and did not track the same donors over time.

V was clipped by 4 bases and J by 5 bases; unmatched bases: 7. The CDR3 has 15 amino acids. Germline lookup yields CDR1 SGHRS and CDR2 YFSETQ. This clonotype has a handful of counts. Its antigen is unidentified. Each cDNA held unique molecular identifiers, and template switching gave it a universal primer site. TCRdb re-analysed the 5' RACE reads in MiXCR, keeping a single row per CDR3 protein. The sample lists around 570,000 distinct CDR3 sequences; nearly 10% were seen once. In addition, the sample was reused for a study of yellow fever vaccine responses in identical twins.

This sequence joins TRBV5-1 and TRBJ2-1; 9 nucleotides match TRBD2. The receptor was isolated from a woman under 30 in good health. Source material: PBMCs. The CDR3 DNA follows: TGCGCCAGCAGCGCCACTAGCGGGCCCAACAATGAGCAGTTCTTC. Amino acids: CASSATSGPNNEQFF.